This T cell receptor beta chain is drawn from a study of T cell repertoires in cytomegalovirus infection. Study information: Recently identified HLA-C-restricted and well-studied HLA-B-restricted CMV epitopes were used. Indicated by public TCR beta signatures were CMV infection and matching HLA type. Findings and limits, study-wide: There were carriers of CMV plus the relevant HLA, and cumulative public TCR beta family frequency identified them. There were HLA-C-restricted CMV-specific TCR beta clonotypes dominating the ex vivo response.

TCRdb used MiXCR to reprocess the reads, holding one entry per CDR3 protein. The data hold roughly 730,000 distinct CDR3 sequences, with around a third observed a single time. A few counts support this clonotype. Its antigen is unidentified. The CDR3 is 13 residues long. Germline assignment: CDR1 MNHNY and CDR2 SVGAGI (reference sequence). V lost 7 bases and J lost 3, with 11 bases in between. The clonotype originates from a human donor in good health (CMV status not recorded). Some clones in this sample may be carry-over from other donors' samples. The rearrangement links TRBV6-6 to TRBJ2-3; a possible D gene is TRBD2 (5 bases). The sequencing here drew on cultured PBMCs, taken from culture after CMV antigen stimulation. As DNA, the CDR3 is TGTGCCAGCATCCGGCGACTAACAGATACGCAGTATTTT. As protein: CASIRRLTDTQYF.